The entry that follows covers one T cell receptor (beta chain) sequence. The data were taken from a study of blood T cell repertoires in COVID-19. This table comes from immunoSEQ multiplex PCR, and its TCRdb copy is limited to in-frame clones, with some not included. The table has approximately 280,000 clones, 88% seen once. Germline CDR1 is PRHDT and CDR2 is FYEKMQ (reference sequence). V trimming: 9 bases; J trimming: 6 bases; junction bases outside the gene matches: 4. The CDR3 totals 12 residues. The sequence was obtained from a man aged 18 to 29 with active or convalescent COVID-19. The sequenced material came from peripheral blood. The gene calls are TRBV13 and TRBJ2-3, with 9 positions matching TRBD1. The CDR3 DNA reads TGTGCCAGTGGGACAGGGAGGGATACGCAGTATTTT. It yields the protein CASGTGRDTQYF. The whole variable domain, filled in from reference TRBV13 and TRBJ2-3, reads AAGVIQSPRHLIKEKRETATLKCYPIPRHDTVYWYQQGPGQDPQFLISFYEKMQSDKGSIPDRFSAQQFSDYHSELNMSSLELGDSALYFCASGTGRDTQYFGPGTRLTVL.